The 20 T cell receptor beta chains presented below share a single source sample, sequenced in a study of T cell responses to AZD1222 COVID-19 vaccine. The data were produced by immunoSEQ multiplex PCR, yet TCRdb's version contains in-frame clones alone and is incomplete. The sample records about 98,000 clones, less than 90% being singletons. The sequencing here drew on peripheral blood, taken on day 0 of AZD1222 vaccination. The origin of the receptors is an adult in good health.

The chain links TRBV5-1 to TRBJ1-1, with D possibly matching TRBD1 (5 bases). This CDR3 comprises 13 residues. V was trimmed by 5 bases and J by 5 bases, leaving 13 bases between them. Per germline, CDR1 SGHRS and CDR2 YFSETQ. The CDR3 reads CASRNTGGTEAFF. The CDR3 region has the DNA TGCGCCAGCAGAAACACAGGAGGGACTGAAGCTTTCTTT.

The chain recombines TRBV11-3 with TRBJ1-6; the D is unclear. From germline, CDR1 is SGHNT and CDR2 YENEEA. The length of the CDR3 is 15 residues. The V end lost 7 bases, the J end lost 7 bases, and 17 bases lay between the germline ends. The CDR3 here is CASTDTGGGNSPLHF. CDR3 nucleotide sequence: TGTGCCAGCACCGACACGGGAGGCGGCAATTCACCCCTCCACTTT.

The rearrangement links TRBV3-1 (or the pseudogene TRBV3-2) to TRBJ1-1; D perhaps matches TRBD1 (6 bases). The CDR3 has 14 amino acids. V lost 0 bases to trimming and J lost 11 bases, with 16 bases between them. Per germline, CDR1 LGHDT and CDR2 YNNKEL (reference sequence). CDR3 sequence: CASSQDSGGRVAFF. CDR3 coding DNA: TGTGCCAGCAGCCAAGATTCGGGGGGGCGCGTGGCTTTCTTT.

The genes are TRBV27 and TRBJ1-1; D is perhaps TRBD1 (5 bases). Trimming took 4 bases from V and 4 from J, leaving 16 bases between them. CDR3 length: 15 residues. CDR1 and CDR2 (germline): MNHEY, SMNVEV (reference sequence). The CDR3 is CASSSLGGVATEAFF. In nucleotides, the CDR3 is TGTGCCAGCAGTTCTCTGGGGGGTGTGGCCACTGAAGCTTTCTTT.

This chain connects TRBV7-9 to TRBJ1-2; TRBD1 matches 8 bases. In germline, CDR1 is SEHNR, CDR2 FQNEAQ (reference sequence). This CDR3 has 15 amino acids. J was trimmed by 4 bases and V by 5 bases; bases with no gene match: 9. CDR3 nucleotide sequence: TGTGCCAGCAGCGCCCCGGGACAGGTCTTCTATGGCTACACCTTC. Its protein is CASSAPGQVFYGYTF.

The chain links TRBV5-4 to TRBJ1-3; TRBD1 matches at 8 bases. In germline, CDR1 is SGHNT, CDR2 YYREEE (reference sequence). CDR3 size: 16 residues. V was pared by 4 bases and J by 2 bases, with 8 bases of the junction left unmatched. The CDR3 loop reads CASSLDRVPTGNTIYF. The CDR3 coding sequence is TGTGCCAGCAGCCTGGACAGGGTACCGACTGGAAACACCATATATTTT.

The genes are TRBV4-3 and TRBJ1-1; tentatively, D is TRBD1 (5 bases). CDR3 length equals 18 residues. Per germline, CDR1 LGHNA and CDR2 YSLEER. Between the trimmed V and J ends, which lost 0 bases and 3 bases, there was a span of 20 bases. CDR3 sequence (DNA): TGCGCCAGCAGCCAAGATATGGGAGGCGTTATAGGGGACACTGAAGCTTTCTTT. Residues: CASSQDMGGVIGDTEAFF.

In its sample, this clone was seen a few times. CDR3 sequence (DNA): TGTGCCAGCAGCGTAGATCCGGGACAGGGAAACGACGAGCAGTACTTC. It specifies CASSVDPGQGNDEQYF. The rearrangement joins TRBV9 to TRBJ2-7; 9 bases are a match to TRBD1. The CDR3 length is 16 residues. V gave up 0 bases and J gave up 5 bases; unmatched junction bases: 9. Per germline, CDR1 SGDLS and CDR2 YYNGEE.

The J gene is TRBJ1-1, the V gene TRBV9, with D unresolved. The CDR3 spans 14 residues. CDR1 and CDR2 (germline): SGDLS, YYNGEE. The ends were cut back, 4 bases at V and 11 bases at J, with 21 bases in the middle. For the CDR3, the DNA is TGTGCCAGCAGCCCAACCGATGACCTGTTGAGGGCTTTCTTT. Residues: CASSPTDDLLRAFF.

The chain is built from TRBV7-9 and TRBJ1-2; D is unclear. Germline V gives CDR1 SEHNR, CDR2 FQNEAQ (reference sequence). The ends were cut back, 5 bases at V and 0 bases at J, with 13 bases in the middle. There are 15 residues in the CDR3. The chain's CDR3 is CASSPRLSANYGYTF. The CDR3 region has the DNA TGTGCCAGCAGCCCCCGTCTTTCGGCTAACTATGGCTACACCTTC.

This chain links TRBV7-2 with TRBJ2-1, with 10 bases fitting TRBD2. Per germline, CDR1 SGHTA and CDR2 FQGNSA. V trimming: 0 bases; J trimming: 4 bases; junction bases outside the gene matches: 3. The CDR3 has 16 residues. The CDR3 spells CASSLARTSGYNEQFF. In DNA, the CDR3 is TGTGCCAGCAGCTTAGCCCGGACTAGCGGATACAATGAGCAGTTCTTC.

This clone has only a few counts. This chain links TRBV28 with TRBJ2-2; 12 bases line up with TRBD2. The J segment lost 7 bases and the V segment lost 4 bases, leaving 7 bases of the junction unmatched. This CDR3 has 16 residues. Germline CDR1 is MDHEN and CDR2 is SYDVKM. CDR3 nucleotides: TGTGCCAGCAGTTCGACGGGGACTAGCGGGTTCGGGGAGCTGTTTTTT. Translated, it gives CASSSTGTSGFGELFF.

This clone was recorded once. The J gene is TRBJ2-1, the V gene TRBV28; D may be TRBD1 (5 bases). V lost 7 bases and J lost 0, with 10 bases in between. The CDR3 runs to 14 residues. Germline V CDR1 and CDR2: MDHEN, SYDVKM. The CDR3: CASTGFSSYNEQFF. For the CDR3, the DNA is TGTGCCAGCACAGGGTTTAGCTCCTACAATGAGCAGTTCTTC.

V is TRBV20-1 and J is TRBJ2-3; no firm D call. CDR1 DFQATT and CDR2 SNEGSKA come from the germline V gene (reference sequence). The CDR3 length is 11 residues. The V and J ends lost 4 bases and 2 bases respectively, with 4 bases between them. This chain's CDR3 is CSAKPTDTQYF. CDR3 bases: TGCAGTGCTAAACCCACAGATACGCAGTATTTT.

The chain has TRBV28 and TRBJ1-5, with 9 bases lining up with TRBD1. The CDR3 consists of 15 residues. V lost 8 bases to trimming and J lost 6 bases; unmatched junction nucleotides: 11. Germline loops: CDR1 MDHEN, CDR2 SYDVKM. CDR3 coding DNA: TGTGCCAGCCTAACGGGACAGGGACATAGTCAGCCCCAGCATTTT. Amino acid sequence: CASLTGQGHSQPQHF.

CDR3 nucleotide sequence: TGTGCCTGGAGTGATGCCTCGCAGGTGAAGGGGGAGACCCAGTACTTC. Encoded protein: CAWSDASQVKGETQYF. This chain joins TRBV30 and TRBJ2-5, with a possible D match to TRBD1 (5 bases). CDR1 is GTSNPN and CDR2 is SVGIG in the germline V gene (reference sequence). The CDR3 is 16 amino acids. Between the trimmed V and J ends, which lost 1 base and 5 bases, there was a span of 20 bases.

V is TRBV9 and J is TRBJ2-7; D may match TRBD1 or TRBD2 (6 bases each). The CDR3 covers 13 residues. Germline values: CDR1 SGDLS, CDR2 YYNGEE. V was pared by 0 bases and J by 10 bases, with 14 bases between. The CDR3 sequence: CASSVAVGGQQYF. The CDR3 nucleotides are TGTGCCAGCAGCGTAGCTGTGGGGGGCCAACAGTACTTC.

The chain is built from TRBV5-4 and TRBJ1-4; no definite D call. Germline values: CDR1 SGHNT, CDR2 YYREEE (reference sequence). The CDR3 has 14 amino acids. The V end lost 1 base, the J end lost 3 bases, and 7 bases lay between the germline ends. DNA of the CDR3: TGTGCCAGCAGCTTGCAGGCAGCTAATGAAAAACTGTTTTTT. Its protein product is CASSLQAANEKLFF.

This chain links TRBV6-2 or TRBV6-3 with TRBJ2-7, with TRBD2 matching over 10 bases. Germline loops: CDR1 MNHEY, CDR2 SVGEGT. The V gene end was trimmed by 5 bases and the J gene end by 1 base; junction bases not matched to a gene: 11. The CDR3 is made up of 17 amino acids. CDR3 sequence: CASSDPGGLANSYEQYF. CDR3 coding DNA: TGTGCCAGCAGTGACCCGGGGGGACTAGCGAATTCCTACGAGCAGTACTTC.

The sample holds one count of this clone. The chain joins TRBV7-8 to TRBJ2-2; TRBD2 aligns across 8 bases. Germline CDR1 reads SGHVS; CDR2 reads FQNEAQ. This CDR3 region has 15 residues. V gave up 4 bases and J gave up 9 bases; unmatched junction bases: 10. Written as DNA, the CDR3 is TGTGCCAGCAGCTCGAGACTAGCGTCTAAGAGGGAGCTGTTTTTT. Its protein is CASSSRLASKRELFF.